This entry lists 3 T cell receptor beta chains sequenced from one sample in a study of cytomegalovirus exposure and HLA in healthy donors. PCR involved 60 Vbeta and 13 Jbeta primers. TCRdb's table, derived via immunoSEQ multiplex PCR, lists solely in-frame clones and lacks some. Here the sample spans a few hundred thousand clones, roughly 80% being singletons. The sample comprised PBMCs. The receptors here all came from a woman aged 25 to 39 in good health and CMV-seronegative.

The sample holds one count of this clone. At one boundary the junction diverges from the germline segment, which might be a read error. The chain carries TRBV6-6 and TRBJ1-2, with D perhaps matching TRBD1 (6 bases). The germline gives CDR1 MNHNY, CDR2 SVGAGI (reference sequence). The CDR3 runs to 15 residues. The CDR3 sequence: CASRTSGGPVYGYPF. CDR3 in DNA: TGTGCCAGCAGAACGTCGGGGGGGCCAGTCTATGGCTACCCCTTC.

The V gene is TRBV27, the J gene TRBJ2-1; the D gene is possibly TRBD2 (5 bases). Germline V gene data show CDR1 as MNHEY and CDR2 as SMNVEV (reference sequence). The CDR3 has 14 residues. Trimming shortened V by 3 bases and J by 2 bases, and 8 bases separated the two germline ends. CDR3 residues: CASSFSGTYNEQFF. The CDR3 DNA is TGTGCCAGCAGTTTTTCGGGGACCTACAATGAGCAGTTCTTC.

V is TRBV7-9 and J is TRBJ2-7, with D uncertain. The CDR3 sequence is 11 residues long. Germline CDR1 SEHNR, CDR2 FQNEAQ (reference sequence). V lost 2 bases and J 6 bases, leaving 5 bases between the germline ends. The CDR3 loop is CASSLSGEQYF. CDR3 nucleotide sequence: TGTGCCAGCAGCTTATCGGGCGAGCAGTACTTC.